Listed below are T cell receptor beta chains from one sample, sequenced in a study of CD4 T cells in relation to SARS-CoV-2 and coronaviruses. Using immunoSEQ multiplex PCR, the repertoire was profiled, and TCRdb retains in-frame clones only, with some absent. The sample yields 20,000 or so clones, around 81% seen once. Their specific antigens are unknown. The sample taken for sequencing was CD4+ T cells from PBMCs, cultured in vitro. The receptor set was obtained from a human donor in good health. Both conserved end residues are part of each CDR3. D genes are given only for firm matches. Rows give clone size only sometimes, using once, few, many, or a class for an expanded clone.

>.|TRBV5-6|TRBJ2-7|.
CASSLDWWESDEQYF
TGTGCCAGCAGCTTGGACTGGTGGGAGAGCGACGAGCAGTACTTC
>.|TRBV7-2|TRBJ2-1|TRBD1
CASSLSDRVGEQFF
TGTGCCAGCAGCTTATCGGACAGGGTCGGCGAGCAGTTCTTC
>few|TRBV9|TRBJ2-7|TRBD2
CASSPRPGLASSYEQYF
TGTGCCAGCAGCCCCCGCCCCGGACTAGCGAGCTCCTACGAGCAGTACTTC
>few|TRBV19|TRBJ2-5|TRBD1
CASSIWDRGSETQYF
TGTGCCAGTAGTATTTGGGACAGGGGTTCAGAGACCCAGTACTTC
>.|TRBV6-2/TRBV6-3|TRBJ2-1|TRBD2
CASSYAGGAYNEQFF
TGTGCCAGCAGTTACGCCGGGGGGGCCTACAATGAGCAGTTCTTC
>few|TRBV2|TRBJ1-3|.
CASGRPGNTIYF
TGTGCCAGCGGGAGGCCTGGAAACACCATATATTTT
>.|TRBV5-4|TRBJ1-6|.
CASSLSGLNSPLHF
TGTGCCAGCAGCTTAAGTGGGCTTAATTCACCCCTCCACTTT
>.|TRBV18|TRBJ2-1|.
CASSLETGRMFF
TGTGCCAGCTCACTTGAGACAGGAAGGATGTTCTTC
>.|TRBV7-7|TRBJ2-1|.
CASTLKRDEMNEQFF
TGTGCTAGCACCCTTAAAAGGGACGAAATGAATGAGCAGTTCTTC
>.|TRBV18|TRBJ2-5|TRBD2
CASSVSGREETQYF
TGTGCCAGCTCAGTTAGCGGGAGGGAAGAGACCCAGTACTTC
>.|TRBV6-5|TRBJ2-3|TRBD2
CASGRGIWTDTQYF
TGTGCCAGCGGGCGGGGGATTTGGACAGATACGCAGTATTTT
>few|TRBV10-3|TRBJ1-6|TRBD1
CAIKTGDSPLHF
TGTGCCATCAAGACAGGGGACTCACCCCTCCACTTT
>.|TRBV11-3|TRBJ2-3|.
CASSLQGTDTQYF
TGTGCCAGCAGCTTACAGGGGACAGATACGCAGTATTTT
>.|TRBV7-2|TRBJ2-5|TRBD2
CASSLARTSGQETQYF
TGTGCCAGCAGCTTAGCGCGGACTAGCGGACAAGAGACCCAGTACTTC
>.|TRBV5-6|TRBJ1-4|TRBD1
CASSLVGQGEKLFF
TGTGCCAGCAGCTTGGTGGGACAGGGGGAAAAACTGTTTTTT
>few|TRBV5-6|TRBJ1-1|TRBD1
CASSFPTGTTEAFF
TGTGCCAGCAGCTTCCCGACAGGGACCACTGAAGCTTTCTTT
>.|TRBV2|TRBJ2-7|.
CASSTQGGGYEQYF
TGTGCCAGCAGTACCCAGGGGGGTGGGTACGAGCAGTACTTC
>once|TRBV18|TRBJ2-1|.
CASSEGLQINEQFF
TGTGCCAGCTCAGAGGGACTTCAAATCAATGAGCAGTTCTTC
>.|TRBV7-6|TRBJ2-5|.
CASSILQVEGTQETQYF
TGTGCCAGCAGCATACTACAGGTCGAGGGGACCCAAGAGACCCAGTACTTC
>few|TRBV6-6|TRBJ2-1|.
CASSYRSEQFF
TGTGCCAGCAGTTATCGGAGCGAGCAGTTCTTC
>.|TRBV4-3|TRBJ2-5|TRBD2
CASSHGTSGGQETQYF
TGCGCCAGCAGCCATGGGACTAGCGGGGGGCAAGAGACCCAGTACTTC
>.|TRBV12-5|TRBJ2-6|.
CASGLVLGRALSSGANVLTF
TGTGCTAGTGGTTTGGTACTCGGTCGAGCGCTAAGCTCTGGGGCCAACGTCCTGACTTTC
>.|TRBV3-1/TRBV3-2|TRBJ2-2|.
CASSQGFGELFF
TGTGCCAGCAGCCAAGGTTTCGGGGAGCTGTTTTTT
>few|TRBV2|TRBJ1-5|TRBD1
CASSAMTGGSNQPQHF
TGTGCCAGCAGTGCGATGACAGGGGGAAGCAATCAGCCCCAGCATTTT
>.|TRBV5-5|TRBJ1-1|TRBD1
CASSLTGTVRGTEAFF
TGTGCCAGCAGCTTAACCGGGACAGTCAGGGGCACTGAAGCTTTCTTT
>.|TRBV11-3|TRBJ2-1|TRBD2
CASSLAGGSSYNEQFF
TGTGCCAGCAGCTTAGCCGGCGGGAGCTCCTACAATGAGCAGTTCTTC
>.|TRBV19|TRBJ2-7|.
CASSTNRASYEQYF
TGTGCCAGTAGTACAAACAGGGCTTCCTACGAGCAGTACTTC
>.|TRBV7-9|TRBJ1-6|.
CASSNLGLVSPLHF
TGTGCCAGCAGCAATCTCGGGCTCGTTTCACCCCTCCACTTT
>.|TRBV7-2|TRBJ2-5|.
CASREGGVGETQYF
TGTGCCAGCAGAGAGGGCGGGGTAGGCGAGACCCAGTACTTC
>.|TRBV7-9|TRBJ1-2|.
CASSFDSAYGYTF
TGTGCCAGCAGCTTTGACAGTGCCTATGGCTACACCTTC
>.|TRBV9|TRBJ1-1|.
CASSVGHLNTEAFF
TGTGCCAGCAGCGTAGGGCATTTGAACACTGAAGCTTTCTTT
>.|TRBV6-2/TRBV6-3|TRBJ2-5|.
CASSYGGTRGETQYF
TGTGCCAGCAGTTACGGGGGTACGAGAGGAGAGACCCAGTACTTC
>.|TRBV7-2|TRBJ2-5|.
CASSLYLGRYF
TGTGCCAGCAGCCTCTACCTTGGACGGTACTTC
>.|TRBV6-2/TRBV6-3|TRBJ2-5|TRBD2
CASSLTSGGASETQYF
TGTGCCAGCAGCCTGACTAGCGGGGGGGCTTCGGAGACCCAGTACTTC
>few|TRBV7-2|TRBJ1-2|.
CASSPWGGRPHGYTF
TGTGCCAGCAGCCCCTGGGGGGGGCGTCCCCATGGCTACACCTTC
>once|TRBV4-3|TRBJ2-2|.
CASSRNLQGSDTGELFF
TGCGCCAGCAGCCGAAACCTTCAGGGTAGTGACACCGGGGAGCTGTTTTTT
>.|TRBV7-6|TRBJ2-5|.
CASSSPGKTWQETQYF
TGTGCCAGCAGCTCTCCGGGAAAGACATGGCAAGAGACCCAGTACTTC
>.|TRBV27|TRBJ2-5|TRBD2
CASSLSGTSGTQYF
TGTGCCAGCAGTTTATCTGGGACTAGCGGGACCCAGTACTTC
>.|TRBV2|TRBJ1-2|TRBD1
CASTGQGAHYGYTF
TGTGCCAGCACCGGACAGGGGGCCCACTATGGCTACACCTTC
>.|TRBV18|TRBJ1-2|.
CASSPERGEYGYTF
TGTGCCAGCTCACCTGAACGTGGAGAGTATGGCTACACCTTC
>.|TRBV7-9|TRBJ1-2|.
CASSFAGANYGYTF
TGTGCCAGCAGCTTCGCCGGAGCTAACTATGGCTACACCTTC
>.|TRBV19|TRBJ1-1|TRBD1
CASKAGGTEAFF
TGTGCCAGTAAAGCAGGGGGTACTGAAGCTTTCTTT
>.|TRBV12-3/TRBV12-4|TRBJ2-3|.
CASRILARWYF
TGTGCCAGCAGAATTCTTGCGCGTTGGTATTTT
>.|TRBV6-2/TRBV6-3|TRBJ2-1|TRBD2
CASSYLSGETGREQFF
TGTGCCAGCAGTTACCTGAGCGGGGAGACGGGTCGTGAGCAGTTCTTC
>.|TRBV11-1|TRBJ2-5|.
CASRSPGAGRETQYF
TGTGCCAGCAGATCACCGGGTGCGGGACGGGAGACCCAGTACTTC
>.|TRBV7-2|TRBJ1-5|.
CASSLAENQPQHF
TGTGCCAGCAGCTTAGCAGAAAATCAGCCCCAGCATTTT
>.|TRBV6-2/TRBV6-3|TRBJ1-5|.
CASSFSGIGPQHF
TGTGCCAGCAGCTTCTCCGGTATTGGGCCCCAGCATTTT
>.|TRBV5-1|TRBJ1-4|TRBD1
CASSNGQGGEKLFF
TGCGCCAGCAGCAACGGACAGGGAGGCGAAAAACTGTTTTTT
>few|TRBV4-1|TRBJ2-6|.
CASSQDSSGANVLTF
TGCGCCAGCAGCCAAGATAGCTCTGGGGCCAACGTCCTGACTTTC
>large|TRBV7-3|TRBJ2-1|.
CASSLNRNPYNEQFF
TGTGCCAGCAGCCTGAACAGGAACCCCTACAATGAGCAGTTCTTC
>few|TRBV5-6|TRBJ1-1|.
CASSLAQEPEAFF
TGTGCCAGCAGCTTGGCCCAGGAACCCGAAGCTTTCTTT